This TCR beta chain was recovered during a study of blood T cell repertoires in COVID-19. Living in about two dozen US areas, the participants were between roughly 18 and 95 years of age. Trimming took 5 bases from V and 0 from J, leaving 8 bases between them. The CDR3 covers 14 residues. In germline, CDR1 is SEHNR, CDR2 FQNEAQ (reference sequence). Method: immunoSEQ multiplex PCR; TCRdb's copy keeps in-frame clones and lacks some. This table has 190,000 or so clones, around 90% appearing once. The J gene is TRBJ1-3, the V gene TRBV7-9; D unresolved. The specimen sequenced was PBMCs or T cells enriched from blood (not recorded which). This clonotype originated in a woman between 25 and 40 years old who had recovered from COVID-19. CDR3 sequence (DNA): TGTGCCAGCAGCGTCTCTATCTCTGGAAACACCATATATTTT. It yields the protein CASSVSISGNTIYF.